This T cell receptor beta chain was captured in a study of blood T cell repertoires in COVID-19 (TCRdb year 2020). Concerning the study at large: Samples from collaborators originated in the United States, Italy and Spain and spanned both the acute and convalescent phases of COVID-19. The material from the prospective study consisted of cDNA or gDNA derived from T cells, B-cell-depleted T cells, or PBMCs. Subjects who had been exposed to COVID-19, were actively infected with it, or had recovered from it provided the deeply sampled blood TCRbeta repertoires that made up the dataset. The repertoires were released in a freely available public database meant as a resource for research on the immune response to SARS-CoV-2. The samples were drawn from two sources: the first 160 participants of the ongoing ImmuneRACE study, and fewer than 1,500 subjects contributed by 6 global collaborators. A de-identified subject ID, COVID-19 status, age in years and sex were almost always included in the sample metadata. Where available, HLA class I and class II types were obtained from metadata supplied by the sample provider rather than from assay-based typing. The paper as a whole reports these results and caveats: How much clinical and demographic metadata was included differed by source and by participant, and the metadata was provided uncurated.

Each collaborating institution followed its own protocols to collect whole blood in K2EDTA tubes. For TCRbeta analysis, collaborators shipped samples as frozen whole blood, isolated PBMCs, or DNA extracted from either of those sample types. Comments on this clone: Its antigen target is currently unknown. No much larger clonotype is one base removed from it; base qualities were not supplied.

TCRbeta CDR3 regions were amplified from genomic DNA by means of the immunoSEQ Assay, a bias-controlled multiplex PCR. In the source study's methods: Within the assay, amplification of reference gene primers was used to estimate how many nucleated cells each sample contained. Sequence reads were collapsed and filtered to measure the absolute abundance of every unique TCRbeta CDR3 rearrangement. For each sample, productive Simpson clonality was calculated as the square root of Simpson's diversity index across productive rearrangements. In TCRdb, the immuneACCESS table is reduced to in-frame sequences with V and J assigned. These tables do not hold every clone; where another copy was compared, an unresolved V gene accounts for under half, and the others remain unexplained. Clone size and V and J calls were adopted from that table, with D and trimming inferred from the DNA. The sample table records 130,000 or so clones; approximately 80% of these occur just once. The top ten constitute about 15% of the sample.

V loses 1 base of germline sequence and J loses 2 bases, and the interval between the two ends is 11 bases. The CDR3 spans 15 residues, from the cysteine through the phenylalanine. Only the CDR3 portion is preserved as DNA: 45 bases, with reading frame beginning at the first base. CDR1 and CDR2 are drawn from the germline V gene (reference sequence): LNHDA, SQIVND. The source of this sequence is a man aged 45-65 years with acute or convalescent COVID-19. Sequencing was carried out using peripheral blood. The receptor chain draws on TRBV19 and TRBJ1-2; the D gene remains uncertain. Here is the DNA: TGTGCCAGTAGTATAGGCGGGTACAGCAACTATGGCTACACCTTC. Its translation is CASSIGGYSNYGYTF.